The rows below give T cell receptor beta chains drawn from one sample of a study of blood T cell repertoires in COVID-19. TCRdb's table, derived via immunoSEQ multiplex PCR, lists solely in-frame clones and lacks some. The data contain more than 110,000 clones, 80% to 85% of them singletons. The sample comprised peripheral blood. The origin of the receptors is an elderly woman with acute or convalescent COVID-19. Both conserved end residues are part of each CDR3. Each record gives: J gene, clone size, D gene, V gene, CDR3 DNA, CDR3 protein. The D gene is left open where the match is weak. Clone size is stated in some rows and not others, as once, few, many or a class when expanded.

>TRBJ1-5|.|.|TRBV6-6
TGTGCCAGCAGTATACAGGTTAATCAGCCCCAGCATTTT
CASSIQVNQPQHF
>TRBJ2-5|.|TRBD2|TRBV7-8
TGTGCCAGCAGCTTGCCGGGACTAGCGGGAGTTGGGATCCAAGAGACCCAGTACTTC
CASSLPGLAGVGIQETQYF
>TRBJ2-2|.|TRBD1|TRBV15
TGTGCCACCAGCAGAGTGGCAGGGGGCCCCGGGGAGCTGTTTTTT
CATSRVAGGPGELFF
>TRBJ2-1|.|.|TRBV18
TGTGCCAGCTCACCGAGGCTAGCGTCTGAGCAGTTCTTC
CASSPRLASEQFF
>TRBJ1-2|.|.|TRBV6-5
TGTGCCAGCCGTCCAGGGGATAACTATGGCTACACCTTC
CASRPGDNYGYTF
>TRBJ2-5|.|TRBD2|TRBV4-2
TGTGCCAGCAGCCACATACTAGCGGGAGGGCCGGAGACCCAGTACTTC
CASSHILAGGPETQYF
>TRBJ2-7|.|TRBD1|TRBV18
TGTGCCAGCTCACCCGGGACAGACAACGACGAGCAGTACTTC
CASSPGTDNDEQYF
>TRBJ2-5|.|.|TRBV18
TGTGCCAGCTCACTTCGTCCCAGGGCCTACCAAGAGACCCAGTACTTC
CASSLRPRAYQETQYF
>TRBJ2-6|.|.|TRBV3-1/TRBV3-2
TGTGCCAGCAGCCCGAACCACTGGACAGTTGGGGGCTCTGGGGCCAACGTCCTGACTTTC
CASSPNHWTVGGSGANVLTF
>TRBJ1-1|.|.|TRBV6-5
TGTGCCAGCAGTTCTACCGGGAGTGTTGGCACTGAAGCTTTCTTT
CASSSTGSVGTEAFF
>TRBJ2-5|once|.|TRBV28
TGTGCCAGCAGTTTAAGTAGTGGGGGCACGGAGACCCAGTACTTC
CASSLSSGGTETQYF
>TRBJ1-2|.|TRBD1|TRBV10-3
TGTGCCATCAGTGTTCAAAGCGGGACAGGGGATTTCTATGGCTACACCTTC
CAISVQSGTGDFYGYTF
>TRBJ1-3|.|TRBD1|TRBV5-6
TGTGCCAGCAGCTTCCGGACAGGGGCTGGAAACACCATATATTTT
CASSFRTGAGNTIYF
>TRBJ1-4|.|TRBD1|TRBV19
TGTGCCAGTAGCCATAACAGGGGAACTAATGAAAAACTGTTTTTT
CASSHNRGTNEKLFF
>TRBJ2-3|once|.|TRBV19
TGTGCCAGCAGGTTCGCTAGCACAGATACGCAGTATTTT
CASRFASTDTQYF
>TRBJ1-5|.|TRBD1|TRBV5-3
TGTGCCAGAAGTTTTCCCGGCGGGTTGAATGGGGACAGTCAGCCCCAGCATTTT
CARSFPGGLNGDSQPQHF
>TRBJ2-7|few|TRBD1|TRBV27
TGTGCCAGCAGTTCCCCTCGGGACAGGGGGCCTCAAGGGCAGTACTTC
CASSSPRDRGPQGQYF
>TRBJ1-1|.|.|TRBV18
TGTGCCAGCTCAACTAATTCGAGGACTGAAGCTTTCTTT
CASSTNSRTEAFF
>TRBJ1-6|.|TRBD1|TRBV7-2
TGTGCCAGCAGCTTAATGACAGGGGGTGGTAATTCACCCCTCCACTTT
CASSLMTGGGNSPLHF
>TRBJ1-1|.|TRBD1|TRBV30
TGTGCCTGGAGTGATACGGGACAGAGTATGAACACTGAAGCTTTCTTT
CAWSDTGQSMNTEAFF
>TRBJ1-5|few|.|TRBV28
TGTGCCAGCAGCCATACTTATCAGCCCCAGCATTTT
CASSHTYQPQHF
>TRBJ1-5|.|TRBD1|TRBV28
TGTGCCAGCAGTCAGGGGACAGGAATGATATATCAGCCCCAGCATTTT
CASSQGTGMIYQPQHF
>TRBJ1-5|.|.|TRBV6-6
TGTGCCAGCAGTCCAGTATTCGAGGCAGGGCGTCAACAGCCCCAGCATTTT
CASSPVFEAGRQQPQHF
>TRBJ1-6|.|.|TRBV4-1
TGCGCCAGCAGCCAACTCTTTAATTCACCCCTCCACTTT
CASSQLFNSPLHF